The entry below gives a single T cell receptor (beta chain) sequence along with its context. The data are from a study of blood T cell repertoires in COVID-19. Study information: Acute and convalescent COVID-19 specimens originated in the United States, Italy and Spain.

This table comes from immunoSEQ multiplex PCR, and its TCRdb copy is limited to in-frame clones, with some not included. This sample carries 150,000 to 200,000 clones, roughly 88% of them seen once, and the ten largest clones take approximately 4%. Germline lookup yields CDR1 MNHNY and CDR2 SVGAGI (reference sequence). This CDR3 has 16 amino acids. V dropped 9 bases and J dropped 3; count of bases not matched to a gene: 14. The J gene is TRBJ2-4, the V gene TRBV6-6; the match to TRBD2 covers 7 bases. The receptor's source is a woman aged 25 to 39 with acute or convalescent COVID-19. The specimen sequenced was peripheral blood. CDR3 sequence (DNA): TGTGCCAGTTCTGGGGGGGGTGGGGTTGTCAAAAACATTCAGTACTTC. Translated, it gives CASSGGGGVVKNIQYF.